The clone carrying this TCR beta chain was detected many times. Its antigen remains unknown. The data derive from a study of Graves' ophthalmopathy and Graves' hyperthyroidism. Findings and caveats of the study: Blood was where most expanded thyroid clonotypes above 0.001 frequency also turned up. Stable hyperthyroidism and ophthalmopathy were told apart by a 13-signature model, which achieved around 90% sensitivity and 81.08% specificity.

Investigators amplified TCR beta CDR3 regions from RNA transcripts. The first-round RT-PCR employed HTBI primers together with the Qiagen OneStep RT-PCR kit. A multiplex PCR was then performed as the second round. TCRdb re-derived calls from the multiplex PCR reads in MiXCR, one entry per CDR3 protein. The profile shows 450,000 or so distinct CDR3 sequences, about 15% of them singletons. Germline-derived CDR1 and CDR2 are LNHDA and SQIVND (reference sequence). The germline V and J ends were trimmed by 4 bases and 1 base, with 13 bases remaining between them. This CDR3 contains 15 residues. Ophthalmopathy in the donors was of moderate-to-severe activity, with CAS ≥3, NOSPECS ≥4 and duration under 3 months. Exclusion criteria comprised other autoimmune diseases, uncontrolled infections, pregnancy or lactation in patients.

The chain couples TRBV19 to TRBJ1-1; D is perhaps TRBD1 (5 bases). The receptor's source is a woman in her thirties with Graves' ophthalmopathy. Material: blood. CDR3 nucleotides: TGTGCCAGTAGTAGGACCGGGGGGGGGAACACTGAAGCTTTCTTT. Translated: CASSRTGGGNTEAFF.